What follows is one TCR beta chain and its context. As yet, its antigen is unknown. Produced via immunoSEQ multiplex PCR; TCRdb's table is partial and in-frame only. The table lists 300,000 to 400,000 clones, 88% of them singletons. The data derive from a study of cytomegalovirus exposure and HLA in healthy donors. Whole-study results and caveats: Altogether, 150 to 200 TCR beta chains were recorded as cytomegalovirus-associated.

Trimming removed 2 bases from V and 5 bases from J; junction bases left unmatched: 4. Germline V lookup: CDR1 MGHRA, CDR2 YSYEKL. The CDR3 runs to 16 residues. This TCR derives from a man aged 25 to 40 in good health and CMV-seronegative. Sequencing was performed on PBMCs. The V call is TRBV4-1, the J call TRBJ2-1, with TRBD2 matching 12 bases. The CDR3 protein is CASSQSSGGANNEQFF. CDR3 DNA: TGCGCCAGCAGCCAATCTAGCGGGGGGGCAAACAATGAGCAGTTCTTC.